This T cell receptor (beta chain) appears in the sequencing data of a study of T cells after yellow fever vaccination (dated by TCRdb to about 2019). As for the study more broadly: The SMART-Seq v4 Ultra Low Input RNA kit was used to prepare libraries from fractions with low cell numbers. Blood was collected at multiple timepoints before and after primary and secondary immunization, and bulk PBMC replicates and cell subsets were isolated. The cohort comprised two healthy male donors, one aged 18 to 30 and one aged 30 to 40 years. To track T-cell clones before and after primary and booster YFV17D yellow fever vaccination, bulk TCR alpha and beta repertoires were sequenced longitudinally. Study-level results and caveats: Computational filtering was required because FACS-sorted repertoires could contain abundant contaminating clonotypes from the bulk population. Compared with the primary T-cell response, the secondary T-cell response was faster but weaker, reaching its peak on day 5 rather than on day 15. Because the study included only two donors, the extent to which the findings can be generalized is limited. A small share of clonotypes occurred in both CD4 and CD8 compartments, likely arising from convergent recombination. After the booster, most of the clones that had expanded following primary vaccination were detected again (roughly 96% of CD4 and around 90% of CD8), which suggests that memory was broadly maintained.

The treatment or condition label, as the study defines it: live attenuated yellow fever vaccine strain. At every blood-draw timepoint, two biological replicates of bulk PBMCs were collected. A standard Ficoll-Paque protocol was used to isolate PBMCs from peripheral blood. TriZol was used to extract RNA from bulk PBMCs, CD4 and CD8 fractions, and dextramer-positive and dextramer-negative fractions. TCR cDNA was made using 5'RACE template switching, a step that added a universal primer site and unique molecular identifiers. Priming for cDNA synthesis came from both the TCR alpha and TCR beta constant segments. Library amplification involved two PCR steps, and the second step added sample barcodes and sequencing adapters. Sequencing of libraries was performed on Illumina HiSeq 2500 (2x100 bp) or NovaSeq (2x150 bp). The paper's processing steps were these. Reads were demultiplexed and collapsed into UMI consensus sequences with MIGEC, and V(D)J alignment was performed with MiXCR. Clonotypes responding to the vaccine were identified with edgeR on replicate PBMC samples, with the criteria of FDR below 0.01 and a log2 fold change above 5 up to day 15. Each bulk clonotype was labeled CD4 or CD8 based on which sequenced repertoire, CD4 or CD8, contained the clonotype at higher abundance. TCRdb handled the public reads itself, with Q25 trimming in fastp and clone calling in MiXCR, and kept productive beta chains. Rows merge per CDR3 protein into single entries with the most common DNA and genes. TCRdb, not the authors, supplied the V and J calls. This sample is represented by 300,000 or so distinct CDR3 sequences; roughly 8.3% of them were singletons. 15% to 20% of the sample is taken by the ten largest.

This clonotype was seen only a few times. The clone's antigen remains unknown. No clone much larger than this one lies a single base away; base qualities are absent. The sequencing used PBMCs, collected approximately 47 days after the first yellow fever vaccination. This TCR derives from a man younger than 35 who received the YFV17D yellow fever vaccine.

The DNA sequence is as follows: TGTGCCAGCAGCCGGGGACTAGCTGAGTTCGCCGGGGAGCTGTTTTTT. This codes for CASSRGLAEFAGELFF. Here the chain combines TRBV7-2 and TRBJ2-2, with 9 middle bases fitting TRBD2. Sequences SGHTA (CDR1) and FQGNSA (CDR2) are obtained from the germline V gene. The CDR3 numbers 16 residues from cysteine through phenylalanine. Here the CDR3 DNA is all that survives: 48 bases in frame from base 1. The V end gives up 5 bases and the J end 6 bases, leaving 10 bases in the junction not matched to a gene.